This section outlines one T cell receptor beta chain sequence together with its context. This clonotype was found many times. The antigen it recognizes is unknown. Base qualities are not provided; no much larger clone lies one nucleotide away. Graves' hyperthyroidism was defined as stable when no progression to ophthalmopathy occurred over 18 months of follow-up. The hyperthyroidism patients were between 18 and 65 years old and newly diagnosed, with a disease duration of less than 2 months. Patients with uncontrolled infections, other autoimmune diseases, pregnancy or lactation were excluded. Diagnoses relied on clinical symptoms, serum thyroxine and TRAb, thyroid ultrasound and orbital computed tomography. PBMCs were isolated from 7.5 to 10 ml of fresh peripheral blood by Ficoll-Paque density gradient centrifugation. Trizol reagent was used to extract total RNA, and RNA quality was then checked on an Agilent 2100 Bioanalyzer.

TCR beta CDR3 regions were amplified from RNA transcripts. The TCR CDR3 was subjected to a first round of RT-PCR using the HTBI primer set and the Qiagen OneStep RT-PCR kit. Libraries were constructed in a second round of multiplex PCR, after which size selection and purification were performed. Libraries were sequenced paired-end with 100 bp reads on an Illumina HiSeq2000. The study's own analysis went as follows. Raw data were processed with SOAPnuke, discarding reads with adapters, uncalled bases, mean Phred below 15, or no exact constant-primer or identifier match. COPE v1.2.5 was used to merge high-quality paired reads, and clonotypes were defined as unique nucleotide sequences. MiTCR v1.1 was used to align the clonotypes against IMGT TRBV, TRBD and TRBJ reference segments. Only V-J combinations with frequency above 0.0001, covering 99% to 99.2% of repertoires, were analysed. A TCS score was defined as the ratio of F50 (clonal expansion) to E x V (chaos), with BLOSUM62-based TCRdist applied between CDR3 peptides within each V-J. Welch's t-statistics and random forest reduced several hundred V-J features to some 14, which were used in a naive Bayes classifier (R e1071). TCRdb itself trimmed the public reads at Q25 with fastp, ran MiXCR and retained productive beta chains. CDR3 protein sequences are deduplicated, and each keeps its most common genes and DNA. The V and J calls were determined by TCRdb, not by the authors. For this sample there are roughly 740,000 distinct CDR3 sequences; approximately 16% appear just once. Of the sample, over 7.5% falls within the top ten clones.

This entry comes from a study of T cells in Graves' hyperthyroidism and ophthalmopathy (dated by TCRdb to between 2019 and 2020). With regard to the full study: Peripheral blood was collected at initial diagnosis, before any treatment. Prospective prediction of ophthalmopathy was tested in an independent validation cohort of about 19 hyperthyroidism patients and around 16 patients who later progressed to ophthalmopathy. For training and testing, the approximately 92 patients in the discovery cohort were randomly divided in a 7:3 ratio. To identify TCR V-J signatures that set the groups apart, the researchers used a discovery cohort of about a hundred patients, made up of about 44 with Graves' ophthalmopathy and some 60 with stable Graves' hyperthyroidism. The paper describes TCR Vbeta CDR3 sequencing of 135 peripheral blood samples, made up of about 41 ophthalmopathy patients, roughly 72 hyperthyroidism patients and 17 progressor patients. Thyroid tissue and blood T-cell repertoires from six Graves' hyperthyroidism patients were also compared in the study. Following sampling, methimazole starting at 30 mg daily was given to hyperthyroidism patients, and high-dose intravenous methylprednisolone was given to ophthalmopathy patients.

General conclusions and limits of the study: Most expanded thyroid clonotypes (frequency above 0.001) were also detected in blood, suggesting blood repertoires may reflect thyroid immune responses. In validation, the model predicted progression to ophthalmopathy a median of roughly 6.5 months before onset, with about 64% sensitivity and around 76% specificity. A 13 V-J signature model separated ophthalmopathy from stable hyperthyroidism, with around 88% sensitivity and about 81% specificity in cross-validation and 80%/75% in testing. No statistical method was used to set the sample size in advance, and investigators knew the group allocation.

Including cysteine and phenylalanine, the CDR3 has 17 amino acids. Only the CDR3 part of the read is kept: 51 bases, read in frame from the first base. As encoded in the germline V gene, CDR1 is SGHVS while CDR2 is FQNEAQ. The junction shows trimming of 2 bases on V and 0 bases on J, and the gene matches do not reach 9 bases of it. Recombination linked TRBV7-8 to TRBJ2-7, and 8 bases in between align with TRBD2. The sequence derives from a man aged 18 to 29 with Graves' hyperthyroidism. Sequencing was carried out using blood. The nucleotides read TGTGCCAGCAGCTTAACGGGGGGGGGCCGCCGCTCCTACGAGCAGTACTTC. It codes for CASSLTGGGRRSYEQYF.